One T cell receptor (beta chain) is described in this entry. The target antigen is unknown. The data stem from a study of T-cell memory formation after mild COVID-19. Whole-study results and caveats: Some SARS-CoV-2-responding clones were already detected in memory before infection.

Germline loops: CDR1 SGDLS, CDR2 YYNGEE. The trim removed 2 bases at V and 1 base at J, leaving 4 bases unmatched. The CDR3 loop spans 15 amino acids. TCRdb reprocessed the 5' RACE reads with MiXCR, giving one entry per CDR3 protein. The sample lists a few hundred thousand distinct CDR3 sequences; roughly 15% were seen once. The receptor was derived from a man aged 18 to 29 who had mild COVID-19 (a few samples of this study predate the infection). Cell type and time point are not known. The rearrangement links TRBV9 to TRBJ1-2; 8 nucleotides agree with TRBD1. The sequencing sample was made of PBMCs or a T cell subset sorted from them (not recorded which). CDR3 nucleotide sequence: TGTGCCAGCAGCGTGGGACAGGAGAATAACTATGGCTACACCTTC. This sequence encodes CASSVGQENNYGYTF.